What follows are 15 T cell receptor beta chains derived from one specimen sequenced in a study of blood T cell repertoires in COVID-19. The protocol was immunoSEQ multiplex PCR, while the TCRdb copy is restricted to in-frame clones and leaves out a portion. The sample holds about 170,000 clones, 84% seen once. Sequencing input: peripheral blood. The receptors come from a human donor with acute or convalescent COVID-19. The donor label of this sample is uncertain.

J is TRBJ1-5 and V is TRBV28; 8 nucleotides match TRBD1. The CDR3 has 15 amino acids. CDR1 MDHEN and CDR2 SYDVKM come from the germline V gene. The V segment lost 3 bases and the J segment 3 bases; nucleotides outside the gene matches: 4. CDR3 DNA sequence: TGTGCCAGCAGTTTTCCAGGGGGCATCAATCAGCCCCAGCATTTT. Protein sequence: CASSFPGGINQPQHF.

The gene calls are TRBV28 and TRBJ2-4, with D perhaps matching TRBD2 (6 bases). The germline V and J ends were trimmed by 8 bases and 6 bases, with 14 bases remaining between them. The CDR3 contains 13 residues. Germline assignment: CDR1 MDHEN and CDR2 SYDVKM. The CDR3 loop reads CASDSGGVNIQYF. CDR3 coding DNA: TGTGCCAGCGACTCTGGAGGGGTAAACATTCAGTACTTC.

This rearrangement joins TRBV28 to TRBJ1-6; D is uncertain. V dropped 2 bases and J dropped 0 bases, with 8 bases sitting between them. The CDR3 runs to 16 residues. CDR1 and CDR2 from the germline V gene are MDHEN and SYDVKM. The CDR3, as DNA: TGTGCCAGCAGTTTAGGCGGCTACTCCTATAATTCACCCCTCCACTTT. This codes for CASSLGGYSYNSPLHF.

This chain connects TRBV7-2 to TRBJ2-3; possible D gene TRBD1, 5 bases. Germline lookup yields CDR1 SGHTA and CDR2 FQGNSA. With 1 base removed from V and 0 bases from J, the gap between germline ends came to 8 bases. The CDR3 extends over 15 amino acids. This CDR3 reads CASSLGTRSTDTQYF. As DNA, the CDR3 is TGTGCCAGCAGCTTAGGGACACGAAGCACAGATACGCAGTATTTT.

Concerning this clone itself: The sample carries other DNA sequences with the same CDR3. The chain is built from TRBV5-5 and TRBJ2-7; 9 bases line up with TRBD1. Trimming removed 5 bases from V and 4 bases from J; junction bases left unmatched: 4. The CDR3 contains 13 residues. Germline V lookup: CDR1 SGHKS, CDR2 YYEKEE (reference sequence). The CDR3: CASSPDRGYEQYF. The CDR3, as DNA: TGTGCCAGCAGTCCGGACAGGGGTTACGAGCAGTACTTC. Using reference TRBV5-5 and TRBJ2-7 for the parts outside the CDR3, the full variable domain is DAGVTQSPTHLIKTRGQQVTLRCSPISGHKSVSWYQQVLGQGPQFIFQYYEKEERGRGNFPDRFSARQFPNYSSELNVNALLLGDSALYLCASSPDRGYEQYFGPGTRLTVT.

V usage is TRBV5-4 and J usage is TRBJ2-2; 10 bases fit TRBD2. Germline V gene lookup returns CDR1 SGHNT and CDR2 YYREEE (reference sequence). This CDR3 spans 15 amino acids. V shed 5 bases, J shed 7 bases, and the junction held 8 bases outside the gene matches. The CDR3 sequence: CASSQIAGGRGELFF. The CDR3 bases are TGTGCCAGCAGTCAAATAGCGGGGGGCCGCGGGGAGCTGTTTTTT. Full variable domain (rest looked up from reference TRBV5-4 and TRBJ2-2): ETGVTQSPTHLIKTRGQQVTLRCSSQSGHNTVSWYQQALGQGPQFIFQYYREEENGRGNFPPRFSGLQFPNYSSELNVNALELDDSALYLCASSQIAGGRGELFFGEGSRLTVL.

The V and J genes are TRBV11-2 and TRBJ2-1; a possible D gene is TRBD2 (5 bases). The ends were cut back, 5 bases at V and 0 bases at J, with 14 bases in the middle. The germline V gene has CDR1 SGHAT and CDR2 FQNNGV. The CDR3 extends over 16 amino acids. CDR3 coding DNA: TGTGCCAGCAGCCCCGCGAGAACTAGCTCCTACAATGAGCAGTTCTTC. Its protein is CASSPARTSSYNEQFF.

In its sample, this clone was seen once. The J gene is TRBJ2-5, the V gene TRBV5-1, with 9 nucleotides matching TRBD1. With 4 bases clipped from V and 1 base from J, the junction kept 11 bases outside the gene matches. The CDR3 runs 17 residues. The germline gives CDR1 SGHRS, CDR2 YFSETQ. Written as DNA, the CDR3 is TGCGCCAGCAGCGGGGACAGGGCCACAACCGGCCAAGAGACCCAGTACTTC. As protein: CASSGDRATTGQETQYF.

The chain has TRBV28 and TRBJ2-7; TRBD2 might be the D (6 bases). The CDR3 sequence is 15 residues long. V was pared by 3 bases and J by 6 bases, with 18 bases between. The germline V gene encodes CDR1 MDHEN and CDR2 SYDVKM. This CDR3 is CASSLREAGKGEQYF. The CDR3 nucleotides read TGTGCCAGCAGTTTGCGGGAAGCCGGGAAGGGCGAGCAGTACTTC.

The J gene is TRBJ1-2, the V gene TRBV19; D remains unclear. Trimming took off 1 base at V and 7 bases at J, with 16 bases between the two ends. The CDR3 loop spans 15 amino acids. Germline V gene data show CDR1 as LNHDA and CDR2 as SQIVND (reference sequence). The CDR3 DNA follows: TGTGCCAGTAGTATAGCGGCGGCCACCAGTGGTGGCTACACCTTC. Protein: CASSIAAATSGGYTF.

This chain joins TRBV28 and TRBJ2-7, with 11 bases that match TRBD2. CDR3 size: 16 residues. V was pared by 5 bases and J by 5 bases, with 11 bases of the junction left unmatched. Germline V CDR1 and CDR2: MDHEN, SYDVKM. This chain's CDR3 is CASSPPSSGRKHEQYF. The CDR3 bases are TGTGCCAGCAGTCCTCCCTCTAGCGGGAGGAAGCACGAGCAGTACTTC.

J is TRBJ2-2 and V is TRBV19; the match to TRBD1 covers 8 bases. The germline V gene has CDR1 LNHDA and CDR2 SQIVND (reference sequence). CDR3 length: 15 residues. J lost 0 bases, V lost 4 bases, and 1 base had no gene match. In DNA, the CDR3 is TGTGCCAGTAGTAGACAGGGGTCGAACACCGGGGAGCTGTTTTTT. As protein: CASSRQGSNTGELFF. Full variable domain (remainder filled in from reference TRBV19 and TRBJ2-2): DGGITQSPKYLFRKEGQNVTLSCEQNLNHDAMYWYRQDPGQGLRLIYYSQIVNDFQKGDIAEGYSVSREKKESFPLTVTSAQKNPTAFYLCASSRQGSNTGELFFGEGSRLTVL.

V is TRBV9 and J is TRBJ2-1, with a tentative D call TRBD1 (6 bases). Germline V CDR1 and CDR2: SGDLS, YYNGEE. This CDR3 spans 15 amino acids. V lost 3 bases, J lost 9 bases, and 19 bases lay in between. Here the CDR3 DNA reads TGTGCCAGCAGCGCCACGGGACACAGGGTCGCTGAGCAGTTCTTC. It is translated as CASSATGHRVAEQFF.

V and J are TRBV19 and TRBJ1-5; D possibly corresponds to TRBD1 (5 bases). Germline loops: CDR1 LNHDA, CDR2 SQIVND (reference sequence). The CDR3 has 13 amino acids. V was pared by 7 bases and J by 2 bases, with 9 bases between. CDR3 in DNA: TGTGCCAGTAACCTAGGGGGCAATCAGCCCCAGCATTTT. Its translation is CASNLGGNQPQHF.

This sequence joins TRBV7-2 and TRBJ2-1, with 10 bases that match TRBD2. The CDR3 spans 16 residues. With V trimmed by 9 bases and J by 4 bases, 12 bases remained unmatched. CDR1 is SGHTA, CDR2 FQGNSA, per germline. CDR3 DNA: TGTGCCAGTTTCCCCGAAGGTAGCGGGGGGTACAATGAGCAGTTCTTC. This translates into CASFPEGSGGYNEQFF.